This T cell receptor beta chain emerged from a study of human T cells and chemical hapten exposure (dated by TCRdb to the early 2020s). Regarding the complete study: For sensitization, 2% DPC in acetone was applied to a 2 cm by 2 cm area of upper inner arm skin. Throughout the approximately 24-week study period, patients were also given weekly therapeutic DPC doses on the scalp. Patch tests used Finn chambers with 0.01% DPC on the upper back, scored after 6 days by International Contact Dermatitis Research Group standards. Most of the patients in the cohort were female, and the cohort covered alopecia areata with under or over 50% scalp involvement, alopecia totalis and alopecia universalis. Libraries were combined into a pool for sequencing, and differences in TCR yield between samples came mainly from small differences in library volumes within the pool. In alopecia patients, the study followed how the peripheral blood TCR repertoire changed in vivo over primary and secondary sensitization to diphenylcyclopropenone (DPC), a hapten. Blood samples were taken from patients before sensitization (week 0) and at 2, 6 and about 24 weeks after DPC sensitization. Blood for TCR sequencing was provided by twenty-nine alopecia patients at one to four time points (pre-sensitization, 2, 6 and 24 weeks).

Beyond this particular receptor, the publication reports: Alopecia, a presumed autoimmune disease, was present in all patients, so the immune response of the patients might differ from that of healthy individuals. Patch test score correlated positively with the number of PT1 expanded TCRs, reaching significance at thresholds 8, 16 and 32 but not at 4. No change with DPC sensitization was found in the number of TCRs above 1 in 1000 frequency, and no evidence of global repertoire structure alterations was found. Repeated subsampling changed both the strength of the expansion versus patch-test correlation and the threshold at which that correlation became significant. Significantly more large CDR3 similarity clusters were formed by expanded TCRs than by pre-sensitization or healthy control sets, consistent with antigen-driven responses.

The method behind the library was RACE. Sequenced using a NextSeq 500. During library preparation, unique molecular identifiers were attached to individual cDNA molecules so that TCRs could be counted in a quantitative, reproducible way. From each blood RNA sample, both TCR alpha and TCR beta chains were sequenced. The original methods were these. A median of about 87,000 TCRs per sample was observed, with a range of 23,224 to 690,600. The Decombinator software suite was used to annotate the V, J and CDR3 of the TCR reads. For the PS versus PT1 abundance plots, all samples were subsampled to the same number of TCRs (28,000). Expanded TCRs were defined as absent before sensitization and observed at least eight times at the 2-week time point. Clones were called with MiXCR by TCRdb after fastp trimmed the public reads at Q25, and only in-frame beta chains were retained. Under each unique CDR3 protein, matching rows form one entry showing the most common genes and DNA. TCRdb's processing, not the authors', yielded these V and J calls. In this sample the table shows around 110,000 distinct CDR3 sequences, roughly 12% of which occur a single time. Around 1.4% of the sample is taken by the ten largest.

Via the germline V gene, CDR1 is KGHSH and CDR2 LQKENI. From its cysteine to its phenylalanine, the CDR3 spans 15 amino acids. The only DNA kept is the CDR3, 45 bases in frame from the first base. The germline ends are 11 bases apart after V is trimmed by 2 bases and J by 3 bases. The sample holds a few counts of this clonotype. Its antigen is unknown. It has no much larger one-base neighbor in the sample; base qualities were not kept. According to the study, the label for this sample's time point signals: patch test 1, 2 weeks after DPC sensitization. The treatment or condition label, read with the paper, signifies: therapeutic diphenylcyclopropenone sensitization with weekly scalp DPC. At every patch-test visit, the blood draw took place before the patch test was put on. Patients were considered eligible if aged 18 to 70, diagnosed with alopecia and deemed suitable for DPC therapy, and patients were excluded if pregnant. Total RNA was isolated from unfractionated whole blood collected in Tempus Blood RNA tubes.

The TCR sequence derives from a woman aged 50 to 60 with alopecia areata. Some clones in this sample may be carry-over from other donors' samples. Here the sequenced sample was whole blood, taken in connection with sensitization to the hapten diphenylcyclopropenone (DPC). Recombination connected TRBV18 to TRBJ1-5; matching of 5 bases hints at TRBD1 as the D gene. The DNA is TGTGCCAGCTCACCAGGTGACAGCCACAATCAGCCCCAGCATTTT. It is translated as CASSPGDSHNQPQHF.